This TCR beta chain emerged from a study of T cell responses to AZD1222 COVID-19 vaccine. The study's findings and limits: Baseline serostatus was positive in only six AZD1222 recipients. Most donors were white British, females outnumbered males, and clonal diversity was possibly underestimated. A rise in Spike-specific TCR breadth and depth followed two AZD1222 doses. None of the repertoires were sampled until the peak T cell response had passed.

The V end lost 1 base, the J end lost 3 bases, and 12 bases lay between the germline ends. Germline V gene data show CDR1 as SEHNR and CDR2 as FQNEAQ (reference sequence). The CDR3 runs 15 residues. Repertoires were generated with immunoSEQ multiplex PCR, while TCRdb's copy carries only in-frame clones and drops some. The table includes around 80,000 clones, over 75% detected once. To note about this clone: Its cognate antigen is unknown.

V is TRBV7-9 and J is TRBJ1-2; D is unresolved. The TCR originated in an adult who received the AZD1222 COVID-19 vaccine. The starting material was peripheral blood, obtained 28 days after the second AZD1222 dose. CDR3 in DNA: TGTGCCAGCAGCTTAGGTCGGGTCTCTCACTATGGCTACACCTTC. It yields the protein CASSLGRVSHYGYTF.